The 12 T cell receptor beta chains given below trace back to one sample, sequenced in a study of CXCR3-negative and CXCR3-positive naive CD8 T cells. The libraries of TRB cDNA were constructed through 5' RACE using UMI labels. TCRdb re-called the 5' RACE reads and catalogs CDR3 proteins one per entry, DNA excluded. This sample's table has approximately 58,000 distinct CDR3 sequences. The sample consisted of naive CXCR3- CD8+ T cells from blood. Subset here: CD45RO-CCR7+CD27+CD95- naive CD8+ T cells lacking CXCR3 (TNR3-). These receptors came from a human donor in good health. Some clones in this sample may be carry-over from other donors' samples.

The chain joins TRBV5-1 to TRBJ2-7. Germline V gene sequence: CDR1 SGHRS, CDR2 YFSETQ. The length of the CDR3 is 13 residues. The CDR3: CASREAGAYEQYF.

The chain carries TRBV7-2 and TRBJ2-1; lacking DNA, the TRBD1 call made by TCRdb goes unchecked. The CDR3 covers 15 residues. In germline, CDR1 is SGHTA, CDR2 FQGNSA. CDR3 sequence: CASSFSGGTFQEQFF.

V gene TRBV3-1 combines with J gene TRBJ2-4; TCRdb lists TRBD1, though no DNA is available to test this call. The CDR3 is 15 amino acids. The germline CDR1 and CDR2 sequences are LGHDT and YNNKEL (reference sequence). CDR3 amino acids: CASSPSLALSDIQYF.

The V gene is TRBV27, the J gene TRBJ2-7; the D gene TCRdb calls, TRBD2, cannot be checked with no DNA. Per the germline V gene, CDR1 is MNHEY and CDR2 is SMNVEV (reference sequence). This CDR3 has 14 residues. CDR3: CASSLRGVSYEQYF.

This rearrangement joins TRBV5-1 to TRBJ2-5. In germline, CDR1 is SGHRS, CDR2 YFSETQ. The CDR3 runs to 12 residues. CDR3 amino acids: CASSGLRETQYF.

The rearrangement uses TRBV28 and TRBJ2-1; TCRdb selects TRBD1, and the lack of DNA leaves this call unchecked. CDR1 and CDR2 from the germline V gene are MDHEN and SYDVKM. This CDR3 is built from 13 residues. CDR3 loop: CASRWTDYNEQFF.

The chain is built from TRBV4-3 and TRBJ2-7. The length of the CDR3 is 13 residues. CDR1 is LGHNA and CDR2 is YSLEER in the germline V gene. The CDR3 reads CASSQGTGYEQYF.

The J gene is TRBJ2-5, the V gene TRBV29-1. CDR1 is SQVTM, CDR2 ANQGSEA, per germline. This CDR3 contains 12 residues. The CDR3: CSVEVSQETQYF.

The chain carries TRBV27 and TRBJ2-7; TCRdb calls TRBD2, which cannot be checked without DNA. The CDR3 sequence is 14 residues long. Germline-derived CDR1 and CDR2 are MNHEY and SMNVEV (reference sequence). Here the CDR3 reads CASNPGNSPLEQYF.

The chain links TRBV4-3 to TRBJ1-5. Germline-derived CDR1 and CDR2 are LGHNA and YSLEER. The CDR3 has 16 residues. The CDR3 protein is CASSQGSGYSNQPQHF.

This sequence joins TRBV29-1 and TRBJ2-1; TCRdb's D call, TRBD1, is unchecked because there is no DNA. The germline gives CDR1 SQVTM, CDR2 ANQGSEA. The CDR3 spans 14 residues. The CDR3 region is CSVLPGTIYNEQFF.

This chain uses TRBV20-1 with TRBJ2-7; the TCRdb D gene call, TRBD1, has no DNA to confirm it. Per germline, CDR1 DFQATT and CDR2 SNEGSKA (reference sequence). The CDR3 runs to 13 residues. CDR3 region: CSARDRENYEQYF.